The 19 T cell receptor beta chains below were found in one sample sequenced in a study of cytomegalovirus exposure and HLA in healthy donors. 13 Jbeta primers and 60 Vbeta primers were used for the PCR. Generated by immunoSEQ multiplex PCR, the TCRdb table keeps only in-frame clones and is missing some. This sample has over 50,000 clones, with more than 80% found just once. The sequenced material came from PBMCs. The source of these receptors is a man aged 30 to 39 in good health and CMV-seropositive.

The V and J genes are TRBV6-1 and TRBJ1-5; a weak D match, TRBD1 (5 bases). The CDR3 length is 13 residues. Germline assignment: CDR1 MNHNS and CDR2 SASEGT. Trimming removed 6 bases from V and 0 bases from J, with 6 bases in between. This CDR3 reads CASRTASNQPQHF. CDR3 DNA sequence: TGTGCCAGCAGGACAGCTAGCAATCAGCCCCAGCATTTT.

The chain joins TRBV5-6 to TRBJ2-1, with unresolved D. The length of the CDR3 is 14 residues. V lost 1 base, J lost 2 bases, and 7 bases lay in between. Germline-derived CDR1 and CDR2 are SGHDT and YYEEEE. The CDR3 sequence is CASSLLAPYNEQFF. The CDR3 DNA reads TGTGCCAGCAGCTTGTTAGCCCCCTACAATGAGCAGTTCTTC.

The chain uses TRBV6-6 and TRBJ1-2; 9 positions match TRBD1. The CDR3 length is 15 residues. Trimming at V came to 0 bases and at J to 7 bases, leaving 6 bases not matched to a gene. CDR1 is MNHNY and CDR2 is SVGAGI in the germline V gene (reference sequence). Here the CDR3 reads CASSYSYRGQGGYTF. CDR3 DNA: TGTGCCAGCAGTTACTCGTACAGGGGGCAAGGTGGCTACACCTTC.

The chain couples TRBV14 to TRBJ1-3; 9 nucleotides agree with TRBD1. The CDR3 consists of 16 residues. The J segment lost 2 bases and the V segment lost 3 bases, leaving 5 bases of the junction unmatched. Germline CDR1 is SGHDN and CDR2 is FVKESK. CDR3 sequence: CASSQTGQGPGNTIYF. CDR3 coding DNA: TGTGCCAGCAGCCAGACCGGACAGGGGCCTGGAAACACCATATATTTT.

V gene TRBV6-6 combines with J gene TRBJ1-1; D is uncertain. The V end was cut by 2 bases, the J end by 6 bases, with 16 bases between. The CDR3 is 15 residues long. Germline assignment: CDR1 MNHNY and CDR2 SVGAGI (reference sequence). The CDR3 spells CASSYERAEKAEAFF. Here the CDR3 DNA reads TGTGCCAGCAGTTACGAGCGGGCAGAAAAAGCTGAAGCTTTCTTT.

This clone was detected only once. The rearrangement links TRBV4-1 to TRBJ1-1, with D perhaps TRBD1 (6 bases). CDR1 MGHRA and CDR2 YSYEKL come from the germline V gene. The CDR3 is 15 residues long. Between the trimmed V and J ends, which lost 4 bases and 2 bases, there was a span of 14 bases. CDR3 sequence: CASSPLGQKNTEAFF. The CDR3, as DNA: TGCGCCAGCAGCCCCCTCGGACAGAAAAACACTGAAGCTTTCTTT.

The CDR3 is CASILSGGKRELDTQYF. The CDR3, as DNA: TGTGCCAGCATCCTCTCAGGGGGCAAGCGGGAATTAGATACGCAGTATTTT. This sequence joins TRBV7-9 and TRBJ2-3, with a possible D match to TRBD1 (8 bases). V lost 7 bases and J 5 bases, leaving 25 bases between the germline ends. This CDR3 has 17 residues. The germline CDR1 and CDR2 sequences are SEHNR and FQNEAQ (reference sequence).

The gene calls are TRBV4-2 and TRBJ1-4; unclear D gene. Per germline, CDR1 LGHNA and CDR2 YNFKEQ. This CDR3 contains 16 residues. The V gene lost 2 bases and the J gene lost 2 bases, with 12 bases spanning the gap. The CDR3 coding sequence is TGTGCCAGCAGCCAACCCACCGTTGGCACTAATGAAAAACTGTTTTTT. This sequence encodes CASSQPTVGTNEKLFF.

This sequence joins TRBV9 and TRBJ2-3; the match to TRBD1 covers 9 bases. The CDR3 sequence is 17 residues long. V lost 3 bases to trimming and J lost 8 bases; unmatched junction nucleotides: 16. CDR1 and CDR2 (germline): SGDLS, YYNGEE. In nucleotides, the CDR3 is TGTGCCAGCAGCGACGAACAGGGGGCTTCGCCCCAGGGTACGCAGTATTTT. This gives the protein CASSDEQGASPQGTQYF.

This clone was found a few times. The chain carries TRBV6-5 and TRBJ2-6, with TRBD1 matching over 7 bases. Per germline, CDR1 MNHEY and CDR2 SVGAGI. J lost 2 bases, V lost 5 bases, and 3 bases had no gene match. The length of the CDR3 is 15 residues. The CDR3 loop is CASSPQGAGANVLTF. In DNA, the CDR3 is TGTGCCAGCAGTCCCCAGGGGGCTGGGGCCAACGTCCTGACTTTC.

The chain combines TRBV28 with TRBJ2-1; 9 positions match TRBD1. CDR1 is MDHEN and CDR2 is SYDVKM in the germline V gene. V was pared by 10 bases and J by 4 bases, with 8 bases of the junction left unmatched. The CDR3 length is 14 residues. The CDR3 coding sequence is TGTGCCATCTCCGGGACAGGGACTTACAATGAGCAGTTCTTC. Its protein product is CAISGTGTYNEQFF.

The chain uses TRBV6-1 and TRBJ1-2; D possibly corresponds to TRBD1 (6 bases). The CDR3 has 14 amino acids. Germline assignment: CDR1 MNHNS and CDR2 SASEGT. Trimming stripped 6 bases from V and 5 bases from J, with 16 bases between. The CDR3: CASRRTELSYGYTF. In DNA form, the CDR3 reads TGTGCCAGCAGGAGGACAGAGCTCTCGTATGGCTACACCTTC.

This clone has a single count. The chain joins TRBV5-1 to TRBJ2-5, with D possibly being TRBD2 (7 bases). CDR1 and CDR2 (germline): SGHRS, YFSETQ. The CDR3 runs 14 residues. The V and J ends lost 1 base and 3 bases respectively, with 10 bases between them. CDR3 in amino acids: CASSLRGGEETQYF. The CDR3 region has the DNA TGCGCCAGCAGCTTGAGAGGGGGGGAAGAGACCCAGTACTTC.

This rearrangement joins TRBV30 to TRBJ2-1, with TRBD2 as a possible D gene (6 bases). V lost 1 base, J lost 7 bases, and 8 bases lay in between. The germline gives CDR1 GTSNPN, CDR2 SVGIG (reference sequence). The CDR3 is 12 residues long. CDR3 region: CAWSGGVNEQFF. CDR3 coding DNA: TGTGCCTGGAGTGGCGGGGTAAATGAGCAGTTCTTC.

The chain uses TRBV7-2 and TRBJ2-3; 8 bases match TRBD2. This CDR3 is built from 16 residues. The germline CDR1 and CDR2 sequences are SGHTA and FQGNSA. The J segment lost 2 bases and the V segment lost 7 bases, leaving 11 bases of the junction unmatched. The CDR3 sequence: CASTAWGLGDTDTQYF. Written as DNA, the CDR3 is TGTGCCAGCACCGCGTGGGGACTAGGTGACACAGATACGCAGTATTTT.

The chain is built from TRBV7-9 and TRBJ2-3, with D possibly TRBD2 on 7 matching bases. V lost 4 bases, J lost 6 bases, and 17 bases lay in between. The CDR3 is 15 amino acids. Germline CDR1 reads SEHNR; CDR2 reads FQNEAQ (reference sequence). DNA of the CDR3: TGTGCCAGCAGCTCGGGGGGCGCGGGGTTGGATACGCAGTATTTT. It yields the protein CASSSGGAGLDTQYF.

The V gene is TRBV6-5, the J gene TRBJ2-7; the match to TRBD1 covers 9 bases. The CDR3 spans 13 residues. The germline CDR1 and CDR2 sequences are MNHEY and SVGAGI. The ends lost 9 bases at V and 3 bases at J; junction bases unmatched: 6. The CDR3 loop is CASSRDRDYEQYF. CDR3 nucleotides: TGTGCCAGTAGCCGGGACAGGGACTACGAGCAGTACTTC.

The chain uses TRBV20-1 and TRBJ1-1, with TRBD1 as a possible D gene (6 bases). The ends were cut back, 4 bases at V and 10 bases at J, with 13 bases in the middle. Germline CDR1 is DFQATT and CDR2 is SNEGSKA (reference sequence). There are 11 residues in the CDR3. CDR3 DNA sequence: TGCAGTGCTACCCCTGAGGACAGAGCTTTCTTT. Amino acids: CSATPEDRAFF.

The rearrangement uses TRBV6-6 and TRBJ2-3; a weak D match, TRBD2 (6 bases). CDR1 and CDR2 from the germline V gene are MNHNY and SVGAGI (reference sequence). V gave up 6 bases and J gave up 2 bases, with 12 bases separating them. CDR3 length: 14 residues. In DNA, the CDR3 is TGTGCCAGCAGAGTAGCGGCGTCCACAGATACGCAGTATTTT. Amino acid sequence: CASRVAASTDTQYF.